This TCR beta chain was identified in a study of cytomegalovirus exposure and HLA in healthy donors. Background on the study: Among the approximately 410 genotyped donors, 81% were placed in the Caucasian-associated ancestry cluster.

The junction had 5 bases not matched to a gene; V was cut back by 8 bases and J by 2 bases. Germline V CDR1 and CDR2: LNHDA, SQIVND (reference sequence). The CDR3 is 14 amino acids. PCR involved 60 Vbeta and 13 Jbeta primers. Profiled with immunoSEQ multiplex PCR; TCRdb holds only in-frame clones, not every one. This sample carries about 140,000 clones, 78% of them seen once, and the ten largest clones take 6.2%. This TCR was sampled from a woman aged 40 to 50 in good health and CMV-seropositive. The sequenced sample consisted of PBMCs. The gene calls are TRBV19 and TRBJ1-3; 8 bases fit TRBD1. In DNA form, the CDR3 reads TGTGCCAGTGCCCCGACAGGGGCTGGAAACACCATATATTTT. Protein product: CASAPTGAGNTIYF.